Listed below are T cell receptor beta chains from one sample, sequenced in a study of T cells in Graves' hyperthyroidism and ophthalmopathy. Each CDR3 protein gets one entry after TCRdb re-called the multiplex PCR reads with MiXCR. In the table there are hundreds of thousands of distinct CDR3 sequences, 12% to 15% of which are singletons. Sequences were obtained from blood. The receptor source for this set is a woman younger than 30 with Graves' hyperthyroidism. CDR3s include the opening cysteine and the closing phenylalanine or tryptophan. The order of the fields is V gene, J gene, D gene, CDR3 protein. D genes are given only for firm matches.

TRBV28	TRBJ2-5	.	CASSLTAIGGMYQETQYF
TRBV6-1	TRBJ1-3	.	CASRSSTVSGNTIYF
TRBV5-1	TRBJ2-5	.	CASSAGLSSGRSQYF
TRBV18	TRBJ2-7	.	CASSPRAGDGQYF
TRBV28	TRBJ2-6	TRBD2	CASRRGAGANVLTF
TRBV18	TRBJ2-1	.	CASSNAAQLKYNEQFF
TRBV5-6	TRBJ1-2	TRBD1	CASSATGAGDYGYTF
TRBV2	TRBJ2-7	.	CASSDEAGTEQYF
TRBV7-9	TRBJ1-2	.	CASSLGRGGANGYTF
TRBV3-1	TRBJ2-5	.	CASSQVQFETQYF
TRBV28	TRBJ1-5	.	CASSLYYINSQHF
TRBV29-1	TRBJ2-7	TRBD1	CSARPGTEAYEQYF
TRBV27	TRBJ1-2	.	CASSLYAISNYGYTF
TRBV6-5	TRBJ2-1	.	CASSYSRRGAFF
TRBV20-1	TRBJ2-7	TRBD2	CSARDPLAGGINEQYF
TRBV6-2/TRBV6-3	TRBJ2-7	.	CASSYGLVTYEQYF
TRBV19	TRBJ1-3	TRBD1	CASRQGSFSGNTIYF
TRBV28	TRBJ2-1	.	CASSLSLGDNEQFF
TRBV12-3/TRBV12-4	TRBJ2-5	.	CASSSGKDWVETQYF
TRBV24-1	TRBJ1-2	TRBD1	CATSDPKGTAYGYTF
TRBV7-2	TRBJ2-5	.	CASSEGRETQYF
TRBV12-3/TRBV12-4	TRBJ2-3	TRBD1	CASIKNRDRGPTDTQYF
TRBV12-3/TRBV12-4	TRBJ1-4	.	CASSLLTEKLFF
TRBV6-1	TRBJ1-5	TRBD1	CASRVRDRANQPQHF
TRBV19	TRBJ1-1	.	CASSISGETEAFF
TRBV7-3	TRBJ2-2	TRBD2	CASSSTPGLAGGKAGELFF
TRBV2	TRBJ2-1	.	CASWPSNNEQFF
TRBV20-1	TRBJ2-7	.	CSARARVDSCEQYF
TRBV6-2/TRBV6-3	TRBJ1-2	.	CASSYAGLSDGYTF
TRBV30	TRBJ2-1	TRBD2	CAWRHWTSGTPGEWEQFF
TRBV2	TRBJ2-3	.	CASSERRPSFADTRYF
TRBV5-6	TRBJ2-1	.	CASRIKGQSYNEQFF
TRBV10-3	TRBJ1-1	.	CAISDSIRGGTEAFF
TRBV6-6	TRBJ2-7	.	CASSYESSYEQYF
TRBV20-1	TRBJ2-7	TRBD2	CSARDLAGGPYEQYF
TRBV4-3	TRBJ2-7	TRBD2	CASSPGLAGGPYEQYF
TRBV12-3/TRBV12-4	TRBJ1-6	TRBD1	CASSPLGQGHSPLHF
TRBV20-1	TRBJ1-5	.	CSSSDPPYQPQHF
TRBV28	TRBJ2-5	.	CASSRTRGQETQYF
TRBV28	TRBJ1-2	.	CASSLWPGEHGYTF
TRBV12-3/TRBV12-4	TRBJ1-6	.	CASSNNNSPLHF
TRBV7-8	TRBJ1-4	.	CASSSRLTTNEKLFF
TRBV20-1	TRBJ2-5	TRBD2	CSAISTSGQETQYF
TRBV30	TRBJ2-2	TRBD1	CAWKPGTGVRTGELFF
TRBV30	TRBJ2-1	TRBD2	CAWGVRPTTSGTDNEQFF
TRBV7-2	TRBJ1-2	.	CASSLDSASGYYGYTF
TRBV18	TRBJ1-1	.	CASSLTGPGDRAFF
TRBV7-9	TRBJ2-2	.	CASSLGTETGELFF
TRBV30	TRBJ1-2	.	CAWSEGNTYGYTF
TRBV4-1	TRBJ2-7	TRBD1	CASSQPRDRGHEQYF
TRBV6-1	TRBJ2-1	.	CASSWLAYNEQFF
TRBV6-1	TRBJ2-3	.	CASSPGTGSTDTQYF
TRBV12-3/TRBV12-4	TRBJ2-3	.	CASSFFQGVVSTDTQYF
TRBV15	TRBJ2-3	.	CATSRDFPDTQYF
TRBV20-1	TRBJ1-4	.	CSALTSTNEKLFF
TRBV4-3	TRBJ2-2	TRBD2	CASSQDPGRVSGELFF
TRBV27	TRBJ1-5	.	CASSYRHLSNQPQHF
TRBV2	TRBJ2-2	TRBD2	CASNLGMTSGRTGELFF
TRBV7-2	TRBJ2-1	.	CASSLVYPEQFF